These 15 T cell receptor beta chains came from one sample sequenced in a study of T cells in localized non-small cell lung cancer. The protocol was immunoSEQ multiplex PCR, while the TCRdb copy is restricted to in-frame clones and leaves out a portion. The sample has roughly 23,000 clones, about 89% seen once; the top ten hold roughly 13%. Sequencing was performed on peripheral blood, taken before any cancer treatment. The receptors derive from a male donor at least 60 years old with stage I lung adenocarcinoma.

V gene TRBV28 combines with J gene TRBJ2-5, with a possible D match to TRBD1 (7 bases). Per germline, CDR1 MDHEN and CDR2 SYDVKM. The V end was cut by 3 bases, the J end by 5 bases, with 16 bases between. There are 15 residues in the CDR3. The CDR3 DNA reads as TGTGCCAGCAGTTTGGGGACGACAGGGAGGGAGACCCAGTACTTC. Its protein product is CASSLGTTGRETQYF.

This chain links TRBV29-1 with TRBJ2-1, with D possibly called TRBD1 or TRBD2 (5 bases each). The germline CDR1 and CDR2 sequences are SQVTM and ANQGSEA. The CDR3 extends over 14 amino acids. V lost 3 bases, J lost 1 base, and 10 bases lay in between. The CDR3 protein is CSVEWDESYNEQFF. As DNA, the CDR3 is TGCAGCGTTGAGTGGGACGAGTCCTACAATGAGCAGTTCTTC.

The CDR3 DNA follows: TGTGCCAGCAGCTTGAAAGGGGCGGGAGGGCCAAGAGAGACCCAGTACTTC. Amino acids: CASSLKGAGGPRETQYF. The chain couples TRBV5-4 to TRBJ2-5; 9 positions agree with TRBD2. CDR3 length: 17 amino acids. J lost 4 bases, V lost 1 base, and 11 bases had no gene match. Per germline, CDR1 SGHNT and CDR2 YYREEE (reference sequence).

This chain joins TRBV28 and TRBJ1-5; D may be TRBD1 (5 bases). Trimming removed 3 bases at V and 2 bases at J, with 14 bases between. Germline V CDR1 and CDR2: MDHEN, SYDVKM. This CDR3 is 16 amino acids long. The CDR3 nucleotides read TGTGCCAGCAGTTTTCTTCGGGGCGGGGGCAATCAGCCCCAGCATTTT. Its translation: CASSFLRGGGNQPQHF.

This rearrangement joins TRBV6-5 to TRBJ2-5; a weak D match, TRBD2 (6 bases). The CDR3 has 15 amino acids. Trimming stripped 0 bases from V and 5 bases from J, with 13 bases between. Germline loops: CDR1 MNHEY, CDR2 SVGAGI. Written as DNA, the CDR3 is TGTGCCAGCAGTTACTCGGGAAGCGGGCGGGAGACCCAGTACTTC. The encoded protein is CASSYSGSGRETQYF.

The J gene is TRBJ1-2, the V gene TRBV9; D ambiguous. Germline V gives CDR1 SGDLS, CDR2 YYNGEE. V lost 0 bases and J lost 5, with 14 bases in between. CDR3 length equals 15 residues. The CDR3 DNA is TGTGCCAGCAGCGTAGAAAACGGGTTTTCTTATGGCTACACCTTC. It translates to CASSVENGFSYGYTF.

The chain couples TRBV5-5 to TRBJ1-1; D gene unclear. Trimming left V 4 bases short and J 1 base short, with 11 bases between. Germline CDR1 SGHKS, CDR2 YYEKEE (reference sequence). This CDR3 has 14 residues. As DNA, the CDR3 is TGTGCCAGCAGCCGTAGTTGGGGGAACACTGAAGCTTTCTTT. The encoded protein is CASSRSWGNTEAFF.

This CDR3 is CASSYSGLSYEQYF. For the CDR3, the DNA is TGTGCCAGCAGTTATTCGGGACTATCCTACGAGCAGTACTTC. This chain uses TRBV6-5 with TRBJ2-7; TRBD2 matches 7 bases. The junction had 3 bases not matched to a gene; V was cut back by 3 bases and J by 1 base. The CDR3 runs to 14 residues. Per the germline V gene, CDR1 is MNHEY and CDR2 is SVGAGI.

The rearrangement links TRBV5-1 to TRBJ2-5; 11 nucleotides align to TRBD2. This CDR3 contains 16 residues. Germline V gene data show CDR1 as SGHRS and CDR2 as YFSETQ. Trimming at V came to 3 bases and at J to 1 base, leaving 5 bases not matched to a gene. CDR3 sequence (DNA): TGCGCCAGCAGCTCCTTAGCGGGAGGGGGCCAAGAGACCCAGTACTTC. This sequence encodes CASSSLAGGGQETQYF.

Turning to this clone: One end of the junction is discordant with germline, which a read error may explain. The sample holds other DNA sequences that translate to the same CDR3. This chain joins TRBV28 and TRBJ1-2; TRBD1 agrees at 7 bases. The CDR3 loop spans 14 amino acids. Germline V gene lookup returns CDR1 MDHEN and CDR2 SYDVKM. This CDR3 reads CASSSQGVGYGYTF. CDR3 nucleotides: TGTGCCAGCAGTTCCCAGGGGGTGGGCTATGGCTACACTTTC.

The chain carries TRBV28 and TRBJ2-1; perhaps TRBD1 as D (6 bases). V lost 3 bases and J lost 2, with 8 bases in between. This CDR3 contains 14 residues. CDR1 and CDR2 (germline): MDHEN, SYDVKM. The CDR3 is CASSFRDTYNEQFF. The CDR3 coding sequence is TGTGCCAGCAGTTTCCGGGACACCTACAATGAGCAGTTCTTC.

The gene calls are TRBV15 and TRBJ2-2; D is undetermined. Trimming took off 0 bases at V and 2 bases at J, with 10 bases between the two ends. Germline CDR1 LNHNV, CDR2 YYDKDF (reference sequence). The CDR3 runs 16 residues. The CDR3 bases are TGTGCCACCAGCAGAGAGGTGAATCCTAACACCGGGGAGCTGTTTTTT. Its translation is CATSREVNPNTGELFF.

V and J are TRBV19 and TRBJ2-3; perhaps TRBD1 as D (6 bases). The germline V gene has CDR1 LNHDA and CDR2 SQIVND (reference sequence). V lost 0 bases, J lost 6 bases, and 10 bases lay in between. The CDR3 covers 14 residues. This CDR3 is CASSIETGWDTQYF. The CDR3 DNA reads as TGTGCCAGTAGTATAGAAACAGGGTGGGATACGCAGTATTTT.

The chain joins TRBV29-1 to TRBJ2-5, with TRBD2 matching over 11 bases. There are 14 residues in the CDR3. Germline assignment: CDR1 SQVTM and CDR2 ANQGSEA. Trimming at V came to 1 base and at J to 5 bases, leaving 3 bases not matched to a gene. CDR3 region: CSVEGASGGETQYF. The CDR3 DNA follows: TGCAGCGTTGAAGGGGCTAGCGGGGGGGAGACCCAGTACTTC.

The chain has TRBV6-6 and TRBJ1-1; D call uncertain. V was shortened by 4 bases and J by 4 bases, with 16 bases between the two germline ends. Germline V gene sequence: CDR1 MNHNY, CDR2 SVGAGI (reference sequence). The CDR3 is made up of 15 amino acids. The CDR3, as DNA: TGTGCCAGCAGTTCCTTGGCATTAAGCAGCACTGAAGCTTTCTTT. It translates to CASSSLALSSTEAFF.